What follows are 27 T cell receptor beta chains derived from one specimen sequenced in a study of blood T cell repertoires in COVID-19. Data came from immunoSEQ multiplex PCR; TCRdb stores just in-frame clones and leaves some out. The sample contains roughly 300,000 clones, about 90% of which appear only once. Sequenced input: PBMCs or T cells enriched from blood (not recorded which). These receptors all come from a woman in her twenties or thirties who had recovered from COVID-19.

V usage is TRBV2 and J usage is TRBJ2-7; 9 nucleotides agree with TRBD1. The V segment lost 7 bases and the J segment 1 base; nucleotides outside the gene matches: 5. Looked up from germline, CDR1 is SNHLY and CDR2 is FYNNEI. This CDR3 has 14 residues. The CDR3 region is CASKGQGGSYEQYF. CDR3 DNA sequence: TGTGCCAGCAAGGGACAGGGTGGTTCCTACGAGCAGTACTTC. Combining the CDR3 with reference TRBV2 and TRBJ2-7 gives the whole variable domain EPEVTQTPSHQVTQMGQEVILRCVPISNHLYFYWYRQILGQKVEFLVSFYNNEISEKSEIFDDQFSVERPDGSNFTLKIRSTKLEDSAMYFCASKGQGGSYEQYFGPGTRLTVT.

The rearrangement uses TRBV6-5 and TRBJ1-2, with D perhaps TRBD1 (5 bases). CDR3 length: 15 amino acids. Trimming left V 0 bases short and J 2 bases short, with 10 bases between. The germline V gene encodes CDR1 MNHEY and CDR2 SVGAGI. CDR3 protein: CASSYSGDGNYGYTF. CDR3 bases: TGTGCCAGCAGTTACTCAGGGGATGGGAACTATGGCTACACCTTC.

This sequence joins TRBV28 and TRBJ1-2; weak D call: TRBD1 (5 bases). Germline V gene data show CDR1 as MDHEN and CDR2 as SYDVKM. Trimming pared 4 bases from V and 1 base from J, leaving 13 bases between. The CDR3 covers 15 residues. CDR3 in amino acids: CASSYAGRGNYGYTF. CDR3 DNA: TGTGCCAGCAGTTACGCGGGGCGAGGTAACTATGGCTACACCTTC.

This clone occurred a few times. This chain connects TRBV28 to TRBJ1-3, with TRBD1 as a possible D gene (5 bases). CDR3 length equals 13 residues. With 5 bases removed from V and 4 bases from J, the gap between germline ends came to 9 bases. The germline V gene encodes CDR1 MDHEN and CDR2 SYDVKM. CDR3 protein: CASSQGYGNTIYF. In nucleotides, the CDR3 is TGTGCCAGCAGTCAGGGTTACGGAAACACCATATATTTT.

This sequence joins TRBV6-5 and TRBJ2-7; D may be TRBD2 (5 bases). Per the germline V gene, CDR1 is MNHEY and CDR2 is SVGAGI. CDR3 size: 12 residues. V was clipped by 8 bases and J by 7 bases, with 15 bases between them. Here the CDR3 reads CASAPGGGEQYF. CDR3 DNA: TGTGCCAGCGCCCCCGGAGGCGGGGAGCAGTACTTC.

This rearrangement joins TRBV5-1 to TRBJ1-5; 7 nucleotides align to TRBD1. The germline CDR1 and CDR2 sequences are SGHRS and YFSETQ. There are 15 residues in the CDR3. V lost 0 bases and J lost 2; bases outside the gene matches: 2. This CDR3 is CASSLGDSGNQPQHF. In DNA, the CDR3 is TGCGCCAGCAGCTTGGGGGACAGCGGCAATCAGCCCCAGCATTTT.

This chain links TRBV6-5 with TRBJ1-2, with D maybe TRBD1 (5 bases). The CDR3 is 14 residues long. The V end lost 7 bases, the J end lost 2 bases, and 14 bases lay between the germline ends. Looked up from germline, CDR1 is MNHEY and CDR2 is SVGAGI. CDR3 in amino acids: CASTWGAGNYGYTF. DNA of the CDR3: TGTGCCAGCACCTGGGGCGCGGGGAACTATGGCTACACCTTC.

The chain employs TRBV12-2 and TRBJ2-5; no check of the table's D call, TRBD1, against the DNA was made. TRBV12-2 has pseudogene status. The CDR3 loop spans 16 amino acids. The CDR3: CASRLVGTGCQETQYF. DNA for the CDR3: TGTGCAAGTCGCTTAGTTGGTACAGGGTGCCAAGAGACCCAGTACTTC.

The rearrangement joins TRBV6-2 or TRBV6-3 to TRBJ2-7; 9 bases agree with TRBD2. The J segment lost 2 bases and the V segment lost 6 bases, leaving 5 bases of the junction unmatched. Germline CDR1 is MNHEY and CDR2 is SVGEGT. The CDR3 covers 14 residues. Written as DNA, the CDR3 is TGTGCCAGCAGCAGACTAGCGGCAACCTACGAGCAGTACTTC. Its protein is CASSRLAATYEQYF.

The rearrangement links TRBV7-9 to TRBJ2-6; a possible D gene is TRBD2 (6 bases). The germline CDR1 and CDR2 sequences are SEHNR and FQNEAQ (reference sequence). The CDR3 extends over 15 amino acids. Trimming left V 2 bases short and J 2 bases short, with 7 bases between. The CDR3, as DNA: TGTGCCAGCAGCTTAACTAGCCCTGGGGCCAACGTCCTGACTTTC. The encoded protein is CASSLTSPGANVLTF.

The chain employs TRBV14 and TRBJ1-4; 7 bases line up with TRBD1. V lost 0 bases to trimming and J lost 3 bases; unmatched junction nucleotides: 4. Germline values: CDR1 SGHDN, CDR2 FVKESK. The CDR3 is made up of 16 amino acids. The CDR3 DNA follows: TGTGCCAGCAGCCAAGATAAGGGGACAGCTAATGAAAAACTGTTTTTT. Amino acids: CASSQDKGTANEKLFF. Full variable domain (missing parts from reference TRBV14 and TRBJ1-4): EAGVTQFPSHSVIEKGQTVTLRCDPISGHDNLYWYRRVMGKEIKFLLHFVKESKQDESGMPNNRFLAERTGGTYSTLKVQPAELEDSGVYFCASSQDKGTANEKLFFGSGTQLSVL.

The chain is built from TRBV4-3 and TRBJ1-2; TRBD1 is a possible D gene (6 bases). The CDR3 sequence is 15 residues long. Trimming took 0 bases from V and 7 from J, leaving 15 bases between them. Germline values: CDR1 LGHNA, CDR2 YSLEER. CDR3 DNA: TGCGCCAGCAGCCAAGATTCCCAGGGGCGATCTGGCTACACCTTC. Translation: CASSQDSQGRSGYTF.

The CDR3 DNA reads as TGTGCCAGCACAACGAGGGGGACTGAAGCTTTCTTT. It is translated as CASTTRGTEAFF. The chain combines TRBV11-2 with TRBJ1-1; D possibly corresponds to TRBD1 (6 bases). The V and J ends lost 7 bases and 5 bases respectively, with 11 bases between them. The germline CDR1 and CDR2 sequences are SGHAT and FQNNGV. The CDR3 covers 12 residues.

For the CDR3, the DNA is TGTGCCAGCAGTGAAGATACTTTCATCTCTGGAAACACCATATATTTT. As protein: CASSEDTFISGNTIYF. This chain joins TRBV6-1 and TRBJ1-3; D uncertain. The germline gives CDR1 MNHNS, CDR2 SASEGT. This CDR3 region has 16 residues. Trimming cost V 1 base and J 0 bases, with 10 bases left between them.

This clone showed up just once. The chain joins TRBV4-1 to TRBJ1-1; 9 bases align to TRBD1. CDR1 and CDR2 (germline): MGHRA, YSYEKL. The J segment lost 4 bases and the V segment lost 7 bases, leaving 4 bases of the junction unmatched. The length of the CDR3 is 13 residues. CDR3 bases: TGCGCCAGCACCGCGACAGGGGGCACTGAAGCTTTCTTT. Protein: CASTATGGTEAFF.

J is TRBJ2-5 and V is TRBV3-1 (or the pseudogene TRBV3-2), with D tentatively TRBD2 (5 bases). Looked up from germline, CDR1 is LGHDT and CDR2 is YNNKEL (reference sequence). This CDR3 has 17 residues. The V end was cut by 2 bases, the J end by 2 bases, with 18 bases between. The CDR3 coding sequence is TGTGCCAGCAGCCAACTACCCCTAGCAGTCCCACAAGAGACCCAGTACTTC. Its protein product is CASSQLPLAVPQETQYF.

The chain is built from TRBV29-1 and TRBJ1-2; 9 bases fit TRBD1. The V and J ends lost 8 bases and 5 bases, in that order; junction bases with no gene match: 6. The CDR3 is 12 amino acids. CDR1 is SQVTM and CDR2 is ANQGSEA in the germline V gene. The CDR3 region has the DNA TGCAGCTTCTACAGGGGGCCGTATGGCTACACCTTC. It is translated as CSFYRGPYGYTF.

V is TRBV3-1 (or the pseudogene TRBV3-2) and J is TRBJ1-1; unclear D gene. Germline CDR1 reads LGHDT; CDR2 reads YNNKEL (reference sequence). V lost 0 bases to trimming and J lost 1 base, with 6 bases between them. This CDR3 is 14 amino acids long. The CDR3 spells CASSQEVANTEAFF. As DNA, the CDR3 is TGTGCCAGCAGCCAAGAAGTGGCGAACACTGAAGCTTTCTTT.

This clone was recorded once. J is TRBJ2-5 and V is TRBV11-3; 10 bases align to TRBD1. The V segment lost 5 bases and the J segment 3 bases; nucleotides outside the gene matches: 6. The CDR3 spans 15 residues. The V gene's germline CDR1 is SGHNT and CDR2 YENEEA. The CDR3 loop reads CASSQGQGKEETQYF. The DNA for the CDR3 is TGTGCCAGCAGCCAGGGACAGGGGAAGGAAGAGACCCAGTACTTC.

The V and J genes are TRBV11-3 and TRBJ2-3; 7 positions agree with TRBD1. The CDR3 covers 17 residues. V lost 5 bases, J lost 2 bases, and 13 bases stayed unmatched. Germline V gene data show CDR1 as SGHNT and CDR2 as YENEEA. The CDR3 region has the DNA TGTGCCAGCAGCCTTACAACGGGACAGCCTCACACAGATACGCAGTATTTT. Amino acids: CASSLTTGQPHTDTQYF.

The CDR3 region is CASSGLAGGVQETQYF. DNA of the CDR3: TGTGCCAGTAGTGGACTAGCGGGGGGAGTCCAAGAGACCCAGTACTTC. This chain joins TRBV19 and TRBJ2-5; 14 positions match TRBD2. Trimming at V came to 5 bases and at J to 1 base, leaving 3 bases not matched to a gene. CDR3 size: 16 residues. Germline V CDR1 and CDR2: LNHDA, SQIVND (reference sequence). The full variable domain, with the rest looked up from reference TRBV19 and TRBJ2-5, is DGGITQSPKYLFRKEGQNVTLSCEQNLNHDAMYWYRQDPGQGLRLIYYSQIVNDFQKGDIAEGYSVSREKKESFPLTVTSAQKNPTAFYLCASSGLAGGVQETQYFGPGTRLLVL.

This clone showed up just once. The chain carries TRBV28 and TRBJ2-7; a weak D match, TRBD1 (6 bases). The CDR3 totals 15 residues. V lost 4 bases and J 9 bases, leaving 22 bases between the germline ends. The V gene's germline CDR1 is MDHEN and CDR2 SYDVKM. The CDR3 protein is CASSSPRGSFPAQYF. DNA for the CDR3: TGTGCCAGCAGTTCACCTAGGGGGTCATTCCCCGCGCAGTACTTC.

The chain joins TRBV10-3 to TRBJ1-3; no definite D call. CDR3 length: 12 residues. The germline V gene has CDR1 ENHRY and CDR2 SYGVKD. V was clipped by 7 bases and J by 2 bases, with 6 bases between them. CDR3 bases: TGTGCCATCACGGGTGCTGGAAACACCATATATTTT. This codes for CAITGAGNTIYF.

The J gene is TRBJ1-2, the V gene TRBV19; D remains ambiguous. V was pared by 7 bases and J by 4 bases, with 16 bases between. This CDR3 contains 14 residues. Germline-derived CDR1 and CDR2 are LNHDA and SQIVND (reference sequence). The CDR3 region is CASTPEGLIYGYTF. Written as DNA, the CDR3 is TGTGCCAGTACCCCGGAGGGATTGATCTATGGCTACACCTTC.

This clone was seen a single time. The V and J genes are TRBV19 and TRBJ1-1; D ambiguous. Deletions cut 5 bases from V and 0 bases from J, with 10 bases between. The germline V gene encodes CDR1 LNHDA and CDR2 SQIVND (reference sequence). The CDR3 is made up of 14 amino acids. This CDR3 is CASSHSLMNTEAFF. In DNA, the CDR3 is TGTGCCAGTAGTCACAGTCTGATGAACACTGAAGCTTTCTTT.

The chain combines TRBV5-1 with TRBJ2-7; 9 nucleotides agree with TRBD1. This CDR3 has 14 amino acids. Per germline, CDR1 SGHRS and CDR2 YFSETQ. V gave up 3 bases and J gave up 3 bases; unmatched junction bases: 4. As DNA, the CDR3 is TGCGCCAGCAGCTATGAGGGACAGGGCTACGAGCAGTACTTC. It specifies CASSYEGQGYEQYF.

J is TRBJ2-5 and V is TRBV7-2; 7 nucleotides agree with TRBD1. Trimming cost V 5 bases and J 3 bases; bases outside gene matches: 3. Germline values: CDR1 SGHTA, CDR2 FQGNSA. This CDR3 contains 13 residues. The DNA for the CDR3 is TGTGCCAGCAGCGGAGACAGGGAAGAGACCCAGTACTTC. Translated: CASSGDREETQYF.